These 8 T cell receptor beta chains were sequenced from one sample in a study of blood T cell repertoires in COVID-19. The table came from immunoSEQ multiplex PCR; TCRdb's copy has only in-frame clones and leaves some out. Found here are 100,000 to 150,000 clones, about 85% of them singletons; the top ten hold about 3%. The sample consisted of peripheral blood. The receptors here all came from a woman older than 75 with COVID-19, enrolled during active disease.

This chain joins TRBV28 and TRBJ2-2, with D possibly TRBD1 on 5 matching bases. Trimming removed 6 bases at V and 1 base at J, with 12 bases between. The CDR3 runs to 15 residues. Germline lookup yields CDR1 MDHEN and CDR2 SYDVKM. The CDR3 reads CASRERTWNTGELFF. The CDR3 bases are TGTGCCAGCAGAGAAAGGACATGGAACACCGGGGAGCTGTTTTTT.

The chain links TRBV5-5 to TRBJ2-1; D is perhaps TRBD2 (6 bases). This CDR3 comprises 13 residues. Trimming took 3 bases from V and 6 from J, leaving 10 bases between them. The germline V gene has CDR1 SGHKS and CDR2 YYEKEE (reference sequence). CDR3 loop: CASSSMGGNEQFF. The DNA for the CDR3 is TGTGCCAGCAGCTCAATGGGGGGCAATGAGCAGTTCTTC.

This chain joins TRBV7-2 and TRBJ1-2; a weak D match, TRBD1 (6 bases). Germline CDR1 SGHTA, CDR2 FQGNSA. The ends were cut back, 4 bases at V and 8 bases at J, with 17 bases in the middle. This CDR3 comprises 14 residues. The CDR3 loop is CASSSSYRVEGYTF. The CDR3, as DNA: TGTGCCAGCAGCTCCAGCTACAGGGTCGAAGGCTACACCTTC.

The rearrangement joins TRBV28 to TRBJ1-2; D unresolved. The V and J ends lost 5 bases and 6 bases respectively, with 16 bases between them. Per germline, CDR1 MDHEN and CDR2 SYDVKM. The CDR3 contains 14 residues. In DNA form, the CDR3 reads TGTGCCAGCAGTCCCGAAATCACTACCGATGGCTACACCTTC. Protein: CASSPEITTDGYTF.

The chain has TRBV11-2 and TRBJ2-5; 8 bases agree with TRBD1. Germline lookup yields CDR1 SGHAT and CDR2 FQNNGV. The CDR3 contains 13 residues. The junction had 6 bases not matched to a gene; V was cut back by 5 bases and J by 7 bases. The CDR3 bases are TGTGCCAGCAGCACGACAGGGGATGTGACCCAGTACTTC. Protein sequence: CASSTTGDVTQYF.

CDR3 residues: CASSLGLQGPPSGGELFF. Written as DNA, the CDR3 is TGCGCCAGCAGCTTGGGACTCCAGGGCCCTCCATCGGGCGGGGAGCTGTTTTTT. The chain recombines TRBV5-1 with TRBJ2-2, with TRBD1 as a possible D gene (5 bases). CDR3 length: 18 residues. V was shortened by 0 bases and J by 7 bases, with 22 bases between the two germline ends. The V gene's germline CDR1 is SGHRS and CDR2 YFSETQ.

The chain couples TRBV28 to TRBJ1-1, with D unclear. The germline V and J ends were trimmed by 2 bases and 5 bases, with 15 bases remaining between them. Germline assignment: CDR1 MDHEN and CDR2 SYDVKM. This CDR3 is 15 amino acids long. CDR3 residues: CASSLMEEVFTEAFF. Written as DNA, the CDR3 is TGTGCCAGCAGTTTAATGGAGGAGGTCTTTACTGAAGCTTTCTTT. Using reference TRBV28 and TRBJ1-1 for the parts outside the CDR3, the full variable domain is DVKVTQSSRYLVKRTGEKVFLECVQDMDHENMFWYRQDPGLGLRLIYFSYDVKMKEKGDIPEGYSVSREKKERFSLILESASTNQTSMYLCASSLMEEVFTEAFFGQGTRLTVV.

The V gene is TRBV7-2, the J gene TRBJ2-3; 7 nucleotides align to TRBD1. This CDR3 is built from 14 residues. The V gene end was trimmed by 1 base and the J gene end by 3 bases; junction bases not matched to a gene: 1. CDR1 and CDR2 from the germline V gene are SGHTA and FQGNSA. The CDR3 protein is CASSLDRGTDTQYF. CDR3 sequence (DNA): TGTGCCAGCAGCTTAGACAGGGGTACAGATACGCAGTATTTT. Full variable domain (missing parts from reference TRBV7-2 and TRBJ2-3): GAGVSQSPSNKVTEKGKDVELRCDPISGHTALYWYRQSLGQGLEFLIYFQGNSAPDKSGLPSDRFSAERTGGSVSTLTIQRTQQEDSAVYLCASSLDRGTDTQYFGPGTRLTVL.